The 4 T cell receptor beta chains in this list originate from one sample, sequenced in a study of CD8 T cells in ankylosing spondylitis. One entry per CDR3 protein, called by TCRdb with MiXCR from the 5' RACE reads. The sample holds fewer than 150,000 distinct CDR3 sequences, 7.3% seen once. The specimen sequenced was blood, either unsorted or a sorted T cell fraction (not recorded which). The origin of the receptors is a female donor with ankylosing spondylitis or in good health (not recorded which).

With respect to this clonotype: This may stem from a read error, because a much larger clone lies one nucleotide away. CDR3 sequence (DNA): TGTGCCAACAGTTTCTCGTCGGGGGATCAGCCCCAGCATTTT. This sequence encodes CANSFSSGDQPQHF. The genes are TRBV12-3 or TRBV12-4 and TRBJ1-5; weak D call: TRBD1 (5 bases). The CDR3 is made up of 14 amino acids.

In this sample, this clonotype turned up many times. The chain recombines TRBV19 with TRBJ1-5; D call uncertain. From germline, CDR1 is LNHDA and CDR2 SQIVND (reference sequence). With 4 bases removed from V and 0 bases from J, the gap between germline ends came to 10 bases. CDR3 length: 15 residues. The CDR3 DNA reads TGTGCCAGTAGTACCCACTCAGCTAGCAATCAGCCCCAGCATTTT. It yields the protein CASSTHSASNQPQHF. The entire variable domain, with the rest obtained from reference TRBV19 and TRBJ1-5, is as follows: DGGITQSPKYLFRKEGQNVTLSCEQNLNHDAMYWYRQDPGQGLRLIYYSQIVNDFQKGDIAEGYSVSREKKESFPLTVTSAQKNPTAFYLCASSTHSASNQPQHFGDGTRLSIL.

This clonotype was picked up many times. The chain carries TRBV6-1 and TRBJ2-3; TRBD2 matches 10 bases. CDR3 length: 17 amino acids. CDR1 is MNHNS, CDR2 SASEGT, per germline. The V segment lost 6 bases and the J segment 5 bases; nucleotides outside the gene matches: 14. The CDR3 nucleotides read TGTGCCAGCAGCCCAATTAAACTAGCGGGGAGGCAAGATACGCAGTATTTT. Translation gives CASSPIKLAGRQDTQYF.

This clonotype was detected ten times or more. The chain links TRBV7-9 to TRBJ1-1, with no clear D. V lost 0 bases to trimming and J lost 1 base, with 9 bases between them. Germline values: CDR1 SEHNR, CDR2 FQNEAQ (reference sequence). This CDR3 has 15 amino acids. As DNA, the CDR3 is TGTGCCAGCAGCTTAGCATCCCCAGGGAACACTGAAGCTTTCTTT. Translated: CASSLASPGNTEAFF.